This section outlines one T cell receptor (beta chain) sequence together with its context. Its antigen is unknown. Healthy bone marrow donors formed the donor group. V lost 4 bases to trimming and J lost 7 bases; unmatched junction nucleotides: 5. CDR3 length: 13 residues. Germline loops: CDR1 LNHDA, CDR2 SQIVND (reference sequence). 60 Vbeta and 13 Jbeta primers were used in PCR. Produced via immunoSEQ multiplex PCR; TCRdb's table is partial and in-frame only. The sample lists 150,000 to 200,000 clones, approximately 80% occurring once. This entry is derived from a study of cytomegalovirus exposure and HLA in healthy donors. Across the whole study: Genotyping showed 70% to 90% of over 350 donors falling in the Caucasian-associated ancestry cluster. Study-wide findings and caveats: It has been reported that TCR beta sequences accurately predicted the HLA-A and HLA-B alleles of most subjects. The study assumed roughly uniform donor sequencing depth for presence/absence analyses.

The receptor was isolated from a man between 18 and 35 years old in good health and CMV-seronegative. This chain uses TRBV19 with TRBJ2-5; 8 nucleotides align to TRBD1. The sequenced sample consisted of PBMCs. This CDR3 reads CASSTDRAGTQYF. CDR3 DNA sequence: TGTGCCAGTAGTACGGACAGGGCAGGGACCCAGTACTTC.